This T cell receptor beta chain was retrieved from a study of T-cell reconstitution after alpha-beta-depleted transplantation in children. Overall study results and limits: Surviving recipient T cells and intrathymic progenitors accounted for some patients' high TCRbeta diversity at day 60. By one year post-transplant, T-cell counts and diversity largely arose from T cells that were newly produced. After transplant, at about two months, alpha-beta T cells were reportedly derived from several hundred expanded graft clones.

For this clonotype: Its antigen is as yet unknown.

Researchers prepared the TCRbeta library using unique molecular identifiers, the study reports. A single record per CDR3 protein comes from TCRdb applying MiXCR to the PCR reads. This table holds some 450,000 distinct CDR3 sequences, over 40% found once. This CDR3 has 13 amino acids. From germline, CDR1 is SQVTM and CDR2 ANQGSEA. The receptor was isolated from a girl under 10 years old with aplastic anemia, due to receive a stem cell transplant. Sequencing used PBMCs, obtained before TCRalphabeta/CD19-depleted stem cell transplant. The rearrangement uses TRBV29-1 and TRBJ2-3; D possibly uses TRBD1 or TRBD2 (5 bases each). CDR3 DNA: TGCAGTGTGGTTGGGGGTCACACAGATACGCAGTATTTT. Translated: CSVVGGHTDTQYF.